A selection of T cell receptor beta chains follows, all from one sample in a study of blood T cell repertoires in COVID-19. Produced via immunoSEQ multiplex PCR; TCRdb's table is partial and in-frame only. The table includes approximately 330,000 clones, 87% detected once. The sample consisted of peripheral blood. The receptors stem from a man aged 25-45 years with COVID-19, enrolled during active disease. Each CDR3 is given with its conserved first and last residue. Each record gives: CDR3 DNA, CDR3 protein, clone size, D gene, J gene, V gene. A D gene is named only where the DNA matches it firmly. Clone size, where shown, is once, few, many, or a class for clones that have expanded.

CDR3nt: TGTGCCAGCAGTTACTCGAGAGGGCAAGGCTACACCTTC
CDR3aa: CASSYSRGQGYTF
abundance: -
d_gene: -
j_gene: TRBJ1-2
v_gene: TRBV6-2/TRBV6-3

CDR3nt: TGTGCCAGTAGTTCCCCGACTAGCGGCCGCACAGATACGCAGTATTTT
CDR3aa: CASSSPTSGRTDTQYF
abundance: -
d_gene: TRBD2
j_gene: TRBJ2-3
v_gene: TRBV19

CDR3nt: TGTGCCAGCTCACCAGGGCCTCAGGGGGGAGAGCAGTACTTC
CDR3aa: CASSPGPQGGEQYF
abundance: -
d_gene: -
j_gene: TRBJ2-7
v_gene: TRBV18

CDR3nt: TGTGCCAGCAGTTTGGGGGGGCCTGAGCAGTTCTTC
CDR3aa: CASSLGGPEQFF
abundance: -
d_gene: -
j_gene: TRBJ2-1
v_gene: TRBV12-3/TRBV12-4

CDR3nt: TGTGCCAGCTCACCAGGGAGGGATCAGCCCCAGCATTTT
CDR3aa: CASSPGRDQPQHF
abundance: -
d_gene: -
j_gene: TRBJ1-5
v_gene: TRBV18

CDR3nt: TGTGCCAGCAGCCATTACTACGAGCAGTACTTC
CDR3aa: CASSHYYEQYF
abundance: -
d_gene: -
j_gene: TRBJ2-7
v_gene: TRBV7-8

CDR3nt: TGTGCCAGCAGCTTAGGTAGCGGGGACAATGAGCAGTTCTTC
CDR3aa: CASSLGSGDNEQFF
abundance: -
d_gene: TRBD2
j_gene: TRBJ2-1
v_gene: TRBV13

CDR3nt: TGTGCCAGCAGCCCACGGGGGGGTTCCTACGAGCAGTACTTC
CDR3aa: CASSPRGGSYEQYF
abundance: -
d_gene: TRBD2
j_gene: TRBJ2-7
v_gene: TRBV7-9

CDR3nt: TGTGCCAGCAGGGGGACAGGGGGCGCTTCAGCCGGGGAGCTGTTTTTT
CDR3aa: CASRGTGGASAGELFF
abundance: -
d_gene: TRBD1
j_gene: TRBJ2-2
v_gene: TRBV9

CDR3nt: TGCGCCAGCAGCCAAGATCCGAATCGCGGGGACAGGGTTGAAAAACTGTTTTTT
CDR3aa: CASSQDPNRGDRVEKLFF
abundance: -
d_gene: TRBD1
j_gene: TRBJ1-4
v_gene: TRBV4-3

CDR3nt: TGCGCCAGCAGCCCGGGACAGGGGGTGGTCCACGAGCAGTACTTC
CDR3aa: CASSPGQGVVHEQYF
abundance: -
d_gene: TRBD1
j_gene: TRBJ2-7
v_gene: TRBV5-1

CDR3nt: TGTGCCAGCAGTTTCAGCAGGGGGCAAGAGACCCAGTACTTC
CDR3aa: CASSFSRGQETQYF
abundance: -
d_gene: TRBD1
j_gene: TRBJ2-5
v_gene: TRBV28

CDR3nt: TGTGCCTGGACCACAGGGGGTGGACAGCCCCAGCATTTT
CDR3aa: CAWTTGGGQPQHF
abundance: -
d_gene: TRBD1
j_gene: TRBJ1-5
v_gene: TRBV30

CDR3nt: TGTGCCAGCAGCTTAAACGGGATTCGGCACAATGAGCAGTTCTTC
CDR3aa: CASSLNGIRHNEQFF
abundance: -
d_gene: -
j_gene: TRBJ2-1
v_gene: TRBV13

CDR3nt: TGTGCCAGCAGTTACACCGGGACTCGTTACGAGCAGTACTTC
CDR3aa: CASSYTGTRYEQYF
abundance: -
d_gene: -
j_gene: TRBJ2-7
v_gene: TRBV6-5

CDR3nt: TGTGCCAGCAGTTTACCCCCACAGGGAGCCACAAGGTACTTC
CDR3aa: CASSLPPQGATRYF
abundance: -
d_gene: -
j_gene: TRBJ2-7
v_gene: TRBV28

CDR3nt: TGTGCCTGGGTGGGGGCAGTGAACACTGAAGCTTTCTTT
CDR3aa: CAWVGAVNTEAFF
abundance: -
d_gene: -
j_gene: TRBJ1-1
v_gene: TRBV30

CDR3nt: TGTGCCAGCAGCCCGGGACAGCTCTATGGCTACACCTTC
CDR3aa: CASSPGQLYGYTF
abundance: -
d_gene: TRBD1
j_gene: TRBJ1-2
v_gene: TRBV7-9

CDR3nt: TGTGCCAGCAGCCCTCCTACGCTAGCGGGGAATAAGGATACGCAGTATTTT
CDR3aa: CASSPPTLAGNKDTQYF
abundance: -
d_gene: TRBD2
j_gene: TRBJ2-3
v_gene: TRBV5-4

CDR3nt: TGTGCCAGCAGCCACGGACAGACGGAAGCAACTAACTATGGCTACACCTTC
CDR3aa: CASSHGQTEATNYGYTF
abundance: -
d_gene: -
j_gene: TRBJ1-2
v_gene: TRBV7-9

CDR3nt: TGTGCCAGCAGTTACTCTGGGTCCCAGGGACAGCCCCAGCATTTT
CDR3aa: CASSYSGSQGQPQHF
abundance: -
d_gene: -
j_gene: TRBJ1-5
v_gene: TRBV6-2/TRBV6-3

CDR3nt: TGTGCCAGTAGTATTGGGACTAGCGGGAGGGTGGGGACCCAGTACTTC
CDR3aa: CASSIGTSGRVGTQYF
abundance: -
d_gene: TRBD2
j_gene: TRBJ2-5
v_gene: TRBV19

CDR3nt: TGTGCCAGCAGCTTGATGAGATCCGGGGGCTACGAGCAGTACTTC
CDR3aa: CASSLMRSGGYEQYF
abundance: once
d_gene: -
j_gene: TRBJ2-7
v_gene: TRBV5-4

CDR3nt: TGTGCCAGTAGTATAGGAGGAAGGAACTCCTACGAGCAGTACTTC
CDR3aa: CASSIGGRNSYEQYF
abundance: -
d_gene: -
j_gene: TRBJ2-7
v_gene: TRBV19

CDR3nt: TGCGCCAGCAGGCGGACAGACCAAGGGGAAAACATTCAGTACTTC
CDR3aa: CASRRTDQGENIQYF
abundance: -
d_gene: -
j_gene: TRBJ2-4
v_gene: TRBV4-1

CDR3nt: TGCGCCAGCAGCCAAGAGATGGTCGCACTATCTAGCACAGATACGCAGTATTTT
CDR3aa: CASSQEMVALSSTDTQYF
abundance: -
d_gene: -
j_gene: TRBJ2-3
v_gene: TRBV4-3

CDR3nt: TGTGCCAGCAGTGAACGGACAGGGAGCACAGATACGCAGTATTTT
CDR3aa: CASSERTGSTDTQYF
abundance: -
d_gene: TRBD1
j_gene: TRBJ2-3
v_gene: TRBV6-4

CDR3nt: TGTGCCACCAGCAGAGATCACGGAGAAGAGACCCAGTACTTC
CDR3aa: CATSRDHGEETQYF
abundance: once
d_gene: -
j_gene: TRBJ2-5
v_gene: TRBV15

CDR3nt: TGCGCCAGCAGCTTAGGACTAGCGACCTACCGTAACGAGCAGTACTTC
CDR3aa: CASSLGLATYRNEQYF
abundance: -
d_gene: TRBD2
j_gene: TRBJ2-7
v_gene: TRBV5-1

CDR3nt: TGTGCCAGCAGTTCTCCAACCGGGACAGGGGGGAATGAGCAGTTCTTC
CDR3aa: CASSSPTGTGGNEQFF
abundance: -
d_gene: TRBD1
j_gene: TRBJ2-1
v_gene: TRBV6-6

CDR3nt: TGTGCCAGCAGTCCCCTTGAAGGGGTCTTTAGTCTCTCTGGAAACACCATATATTTT
CDR3aa: CASSPLEGVFSLSGNTIYF
abundance: -
d_gene: -
j_gene: TRBJ1-3
v_gene: TRBV27

CDR3nt: TGTGCCAGCAGTGAAGGGGGGCCCCGGGGAGAGACCCAGTACTTC
CDR3aa: CASSEGGPRGETQYF
abundance: -
d_gene: -
j_gene: TRBJ2-5
v_gene: TRBV2

CDR3nt: TGTGCCACACTACGAGGGCAGGCCCATAACTATGGCTACACCTTC
CDR3aa: CATLRGQAHNYGYTF
abundance: -
d_gene: -
j_gene: TRBJ1-2
v_gene: TRBV6-5

CDR3nt: TGTGCCAGCAGTTTGGGGGGGTTGAGGGGCAATGAGCAGTTCTTC
CDR3aa: CASSLGGLRGNEQFF
abundance: few
d_gene: TRBD2
j_gene: TRBJ2-1
v_gene: TRBV28

CDR3nt: TGTGCTAGTGGGACAAGGGAGTGGGAAGCTTTCTTT
CDR3aa: CASGTREWEAFF
abundance: -
d_gene: -
j_gene: TRBJ1-1
v_gene: TRBV12-5

CDR3nt: TGTGCCAGCAGCCCTGGGACTAGCGGGAGGGTAGGTCGTGAGCAGTTCTTC
CDR3aa: CASSPGTSGRVGREQFF
abundance: -
d_gene: TRBD2
j_gene: TRBJ2-1
v_gene: TRBV7-3

CDR3nt: TGTGCCAGCAGTGAGACTAGCGGGAGCGGTGATGAGCAGTTCTTC
CDR3aa: CASSETSGSGDEQFF
abundance: few
d_gene: TRBD2
j_gene: TRBJ2-1
v_gene: TRBV6-4

CDR3nt: TGTGCCAGCAGCGCGGGACTTCAAGAGACCCAGTACTTC
CDR3aa: CASSAGLQETQYF
abundance: -
d_gene: -
j_gene: TRBJ2-5
v_gene: TRBV7-7

CDR3nt: TGTGCCAGCAGCTTGCATGCCGGGACAGGGTACGACGAGCAGTACTTC
CDR3aa: CASSLHAGTGYDEQYF
abundance: -
d_gene: TRBD1
j_gene: TRBJ2-7
v_gene: TRBV5-4

CDR3nt: TGTGCCAGTAGTATGACAGGGGGCAGGTATAACTATGGCTACACCTTC
CDR3aa: CASSMTGGRYNYGYTF
abundance: -
d_gene: TRBD1
j_gene: TRBJ1-2
v_gene: TRBV19

CDR3nt: TGTGCCAGCAGCTTGGGCCCAGGGGGCGAGGAGACCCAGTACTTC
CDR3aa: CASSLGPGGEETQYF
abundance: few
d_gene: TRBD1
j_gene: TRBJ2-5
v_gene: TRBV5-5

CDR3nt: TGTGCCAGCAGCACGGACAGGGGCGACGAGACCCAGTACTTC
CDR3aa: CASSTDRGDETQYF
abundance: -
d_gene: TRBD1
j_gene: TRBJ2-5
v_gene: TRBV7-9

CDR3nt: -
CDR3aa: CASSPGGYFGNEQFF
abundance: once
d_gene: -
j_gene: TRBJ2-1
v_gene: TRBV4-1

CDR3nt: TGTGCCAGCAGCTTAGAGGCTAGCGGGACCTACGAGCAGTACTTC
CDR3aa: CASSLEASGTYEQYF
abundance: -
d_gene: TRBD2
j_gene: TRBJ2-7
v_gene: TRBV7-8

CDR3nt: TGCGCCAGCAGCCAATCCGCGGGTAGCGGGATGTCCGAGCAGTACTTC
CDR3aa: CASSQSAGSGMSEQYF
abundance: -
d_gene: TRBD2
j_gene: TRBJ2-7
v_gene: TRBV5-1

CDR3nt: TGTGCCAGCAGGACCCGGACAGGGGGCCAATATGGCTACACCTTC
CDR3aa: CASRTRTGGQYGYTF
abundance: -
d_gene: TRBD1
j_gene: TRBJ1-2
v_gene: TRBV28

CDR3nt: TGTGCCAGCAGCCCGGGACAGGGGGCGAACTACGAGCAGTACTTC
CDR3aa: CASSPGQGANYEQYF
abundance: -
d_gene: TRBD1
j_gene: TRBJ2-7
v_gene: TRBV6-5

CDR3nt: TGTGCCAGCAGTTTAGCAATCACCCTGGGCAGGATAACCTACGAGCAGTACTTC
CDR3aa: CASSLAITLGRITYEQYF
abundance: -
d_gene: -
j_gene: TRBJ2-7
v_gene: TRBV28

CDR3nt: TGTGCCAGCAGTTACCCGGGACAGAACTATGGCTACACCTTC
CDR3aa: CASSYPGQNYGYTF
abundance: -
d_gene: TRBD1
j_gene: TRBJ1-2
v_gene: TRBV6-5

CDR3nt: TGTGCCAGCAGTTTACTCCAGAATTCCGAGCAGTACTTC
CDR3aa: CASSLLQNSEQYF
abundance: -
d_gene: -
j_gene: TRBJ2-7
v_gene: TRBV28

CDR3nt: TGTGCCAGCAGTTATTACGGGAGTTTCGGGTATGAGCAGTTCTTC
CDR3aa: CASSYYGSFGYEQFF
abundance: -
d_gene: -
j_gene: TRBJ2-1
v_gene: TRBV6-5